A single sample gave rise to the 21 T cell receptor beta chains below, sequenced in a study of T cell repertoires in cytomegalovirus infection. Each CDR3 protein is one row after TCRdb ran MiXCR on the reads. This sample has more than 300,000 distinct CDR3 sequences, with around a third found just once. Their target antigens are unknown. The sample here was cultured PBMCs, taken from culture after CMV antigen stimulation. Every receptor here comes from a human donor in good health (CMV status not recorded). Some clones in this sample may be carry-over from other donors' samples.

V usage is TRBV4-2 and J usage is TRBJ2-7, with D uncertain. CDR3 length equals 16 residues. CDR1 and CDR2 (germline): LGHNA, YNFKEQ. Deletions cut 4 bases from V and 0 bases from J, with 16 bases between. CDR3 amino acids: CASSPTQNGPSYEQYF. In DNA form, the CDR3 reads TGTGCCAGCAGCCCCACCCAAAATGGACCCTCCTACGAGCAGTACTTC.

The CDR3 protein is CASSLGSVGKETQYF. CDR3 DNA sequence: TGTGCCAGCAGTTTGGGAAGCGTGGGAAAAGAGACCCAGTACTTC. The chain employs TRBV28 and TRBJ2-5; D unclear. The length of the CDR3 is 15 residues. CDR1 and CDR2 (germline): MDHEN, SYDVKM. Trimming stripped 3 bases from V and 3 bases from J, with 14 bases between.

In its sample, this clonotype was seen a few times. J is TRBJ1-1 and V is TRBV7-6, with TRBD1 matching over 11 bases. Trimming took 5 bases from V and 5 from J; bases not matched to a gene: 7. The CDR3 contains 15 residues. Per germline, CDR1 SGHVS and CDR2 FNYEAQ. Here the CDR3 reads CASSRRGQGETEAFF. The DNA for the CDR3 is TGTGCCAGCAGCCGCCGGGGACAGGGGGAAACTGAAGCTTTCTTT.

J is TRBJ2-5 and V is TRBV6-5; D gene ambiguous. Germline CDR1 MNHEY, CDR2 SVGAGI. V lost 5 bases and J lost 5, with 18 bases in between. This CDR3 is 15 amino acids long. The chain's CDR3 is CASSTKRDPRETQYF. The CDR3 nucleotides read TGTGCCAGCAGTACTAAGCGAGACCCTAGGGAGACCCAGTACTTC.

The chain uses TRBV4-1 and TRBJ2-1; D gene unclear. This CDR3 is 16 amino acids long. Germline CDR1 and CDR2: MGHRA and YSYEKL. Trimming removed 5 bases from V and 7 bases from J, with 21 bases in between. CDR3 in amino acids: CASSSRASSVYNEQFF. In DNA, the CDR3 is TGCGCCAGCAGCTCACGGGCCTCCTCCGTTTATAATGAGCAGTTCTTC.

The chain employs TRBV19 and TRBJ1-5, with 11 bases identical to TRBD1. Germline V gives CDR1 LNHDA, CDR2 SQIVND (reference sequence). The CDR3 is 17 amino acids. With V trimmed by 4 bases and J by 4 bases, 9 bases remained unmatched. The CDR3 DNA follows: TGTGCCAGTAGTAACACTCGCGGGACAGGGGGAAATCAGCCCCAGCATTTT. Its protein product is CASSNTRGTGGNQPQHF.

The chain joins TRBV5-4 to TRBJ2-1; tentatively, D is TRBD1 (5 bases). Germline lookup yields CDR1 SGHNT and CDR2 YYREEE (reference sequence). V was shortened by 4 bases and J by 4 bases, with 9 bases between the two germline ends. The CDR3 has 13 residues. The CDR3 DNA reads TGTGCCAGCAGCGCCAGGGATTACAATGAGCAGTTCTTC. Translated, it gives CASSARDYNEQFF.

A few counts support this clonotype. This chain links TRBV18 with TRBJ2-1, with D perhaps given as TRBD1 or TRBD2 (6 bases each). Germline assignment: CDR1 KGHSH and CDR2 LQKENI. The CDR3 is 14 residues long. Deletions cut 1 base from V and 6 bases from J, with 10 bases between. The CDR3 protein is CASSPLQGGNEQFF. CDR3 bases: TGTGCCAGCTCACCACTACAGGGAGGCAATGAGCAGTTCTTC.

This clonotype was seen more than once but under ten times. The chain recombines TRBV30 with TRBJ1-1, with D possibly matching TRBD1 (5 bases). The V and J ends lost 4 bases and 10 bases respectively, with 19 bases between them. The germline gives CDR1 GTSNPN, CDR2 SVGIG (reference sequence). The CDR3 sequence is 13 residues long. The CDR3 region is CAWTPRGTRGAFF. In DNA, the CDR3 is TGTGCCTGGACTCCCCGAGGGACCCGAGGAGCTTTCTTT. Full variable domain (missing parts from reference TRBV30 and TRBJ1-1): SQTIHQWPATLVQPVGSPLSLECTVEGTSNPNLYWYRQAAGRGLQLLFYSVGIGQISSEVPQNLSASRPQDRQFILSSKKLLLSDSGFYLCAWTPRGTRGAFFGQGTRLTVV.

This chain uses TRBV10-2 with TRBJ2-5, with 7 bases lining up with TRBD2. Per germline, CDR1 WSHSY and CDR2 SAAADI. The length of the CDR3 is 12 residues. V shed 8 bases, J shed 5 bases, and the junction held 5 bases outside the gene matches. The CDR3 protein is CASEGGRETQYF. DNA of the CDR3: TGCGCCAGCGAGGGAGGGCGTGAGACCCAGTACTTC.

The V and J genes are TRBV30 and TRBJ2-1; 13 bases line up with TRBD2. V shed 2 bases and J 14 bases; nucleotides not matched to a gene: 9. Per germline, CDR1 GTSNPN and CDR2 SVGIG (reference sequence). The CDR3 loop spans 14 amino acids. CDR3 residues: CAWSKAGTSGTEFF. In nucleotides, the CDR3 is TGTGCCTGGAGTAAAGCCGGGACTAGCGGGACCGAGTTCTTC.

The genes are TRBV7-9 and TRBJ2-7; D is uncertain. The CDR3 length is 13 residues. The germline V gene has CDR1 SEHNR and CDR2 FQNEAQ (reference sequence). Trimming removed 5 bases at V and 1 base at J, with 9 bases between. The CDR3 sequence: CASSASGSYEQYV. DNA of the CDR3: TGTGCCAGCAGCGCCTCCGGGTCCTACGAGCAGTACGTC.

This clonotype has at least ten counts. The J gene is TRBJ2-5, the V gene TRBV7-2; perhaps D is TRBD1 or TRBD2 (5 bases each). The CDR3 length is 13 residues. In germline, CDR1 is SGHTA, CDR2 FQGNSA. Trimming took off 5 bases at V and 3 bases at J, with 10 bases between the two ends. The CDR3 DNA reads TGTGCCAGCAGCGTGGGACCGGAAGAGACCCAGTACTTC. This sequence encodes CASSVGPEETQYF.

The chain joins TRBV6-2 or TRBV6-3 to TRBJ2-5, with D perhaps assigned TRBD1 or TRBD2 (7 bases each). CDR1 and CDR2 from the germline V gene are MNHEY and SVGEGT. This CDR3 has 15 residues. V was shortened by 4 bases and J by 2 bases, with 14 bases between the two germline ends. The chain's CDR3 is CASSSHRGLQETQYF. As DNA, the CDR3 is TGTGCCAGCAGTTCCCACAGGGGACTACAAGAGACCCAGTACTTC.

This chain connects TRBV7-6 to TRBJ1-2; no clear D gene. Germline V gene lookup returns CDR1 SGHVS and CDR2 FNYEAQ. The CDR3 extends over 13 amino acids. The V gene lost 1 base and the J gene lost 6 bases, with 9 bases spanning the gap. The CDR3 DNA reads as TGTGCCAGCAGCTTAGGTTCTCCCAATGGCTACACCTTC. This codes for CASSLGSPNGYTF.

This clonotype was seen a few times. DNA for the CDR3: TGCGCCAGCAGCAGAAACAGGGGCAGGACGTTGAACACTGAAGCTTTCTTT. Amino acids: CASSRNRGRTLNTEAFF. The rearrangement uses TRBV4-3 and TRBJ1-1, with TRBD1 matching over 7 bases. The ends lost 5 bases at V and 0 bases at J; junction bases unmatched: 12. Germline loops: CDR1 LGHNA, CDR2 YSLEER. The CDR3 spans 17 residues.

This sequence joins TRBV4-3 and TRBJ1-4; D remains ambiguous. V was cut by 1 base and J by 0 bases, with 12 bases left in between. The CDR3 sequence is 17 residues long. Germline V gene data show CDR1 as LGHNA and CDR2 as YSLEER. This CDR3 reads CASSQVPYFATNEKLFF. The CDR3 DNA sequence: TGCGCCAGCAGCCAAGTACCGTATTTTGCAACTAATGAAAAACTGTTTTTT.

This clonotype was counted many times. V is TRBV7-2 and J is TRBJ2-3; unclear D gene. V gave up 0 bases and J gave up 4 bases, with 11 bases separating them. Looked up from germline, CDR1 is SGHTA and CDR2 is FQGNSA. The CDR3 is 15 residues long. The CDR3 DNA sequence: TGTGCCAGCAGCTTAGCGCAGCTGGGCCCAGATACGCAGTATTTT. The encoded protein is CASSLAQLGPDTQYF.

A note on this clonotype: An end of the junction does not agree with germline; a read error may underlie this. The CDR3 is CASLSGTADQPRHF. The CDR3 DNA is TGTGCCAGCCTCTCCGGGACAGCTGATCAGCCCCGGCATTTT. V gene TRBV12-3 or TRBV12-4 combines with J gene TRBJ1-5; 7 nucleotides align to TRBD1. The CDR3 is 14 residues long.

The V gene is TRBV18, the J gene TRBJ1-3; 7 nucleotides match TRBD1. This CDR3 spans 16 amino acids. CDR1 is KGHSH and CDR2 is LQKENI in the germline V gene. The V and J ends lost 4 bases and 3 bases, in that order; junction bases with no gene match: 9. CDR3 in amino acids: CASSLTRDSLGNTIYF. In nucleotides, the CDR3 is TGTGCCAGCTCACTAACCCGGGACAGCCTTGGAAACACCATATATTTT.

In its sample, this clonotype was seen a few times. The chain carries TRBV5-4 and TRBJ2-7; TRBD2 agrees at 7 bases. The ends lost 0 bases at V and 0 bases at J; junction bases unmatched: 9. CDR3 length equals 17 residues. From germline, CDR1 is SGHNT and CDR2 YYREEE (reference sequence). The CDR3: CASSLANWEGSSYEQYV. The DNA for the CDR3 is TGTGCCAGCAGCTTGGCCAATTGGGAGGGGAGCTCCTACGAGCAGTACGTC.